This record concerns one TCR beta chain sequence. The data originate from a study of blood T cell repertoires in COVID-19. The CDR3 has 17 amino acids. Sequencing used immunoSEQ multiplex PCR; TCRdb keeps in-frame clones, though not all of them. The table has hundreds of thousands of clones, about 93% seen once. Sequencing was performed on peripheral blood. This clonotype was sampled from a woman between 18 and 29 years old who had recovered from COVID-19. J is TRBJ1-5 and V is TRBV21-1; the tabulated D call, TRBD1, remains unverified against the DNA. TRBV21-1 is annotated as a pseudogene. CDR3: CASRLGQGARGNQPQHF. In DNA form, the CDR3 reads TGTGCCAGCAGGTTAGGACAGGGGGCGCGAGGCAATCAGCCCCAGCATTTT.